The 21 T cell receptor beta chains listed next were all sequenced from one sample in a study of cytomegalovirus exposure and HLA in healthy donors. In the PCR, 60 Vbeta and 13 Jbeta primers were used. Assay: immunoSEQ multiplex PCR; the TCRdb copy retains only in-frame clones and omits some. The sample contains around 150,000 clones, more than 75% of which appear only once. What was sequenced was PBMCs. Source of these receptors: a male donor in good health and CMV-seronegative.

The CDR3 DNA follows: TGCGCCAGCAGCCAAGATTCCGGCAGGCTCACCTATAATTCACCCCTCCACTTT. Protein product: CASSQDSGRLTYNSPLHF. The rearrangement links TRBV4-1 to TRBJ1-6; D call uncertain. Looked up from germline, CDR1 is MGHRA and CDR2 is YSYEKL. The CDR3 runs to 18 residues. Deletions cut 0 bases from V and 2 bases from J, with 14 bases between.

Concerning this clone: Other DNA sequences in this sample translate to the same CDR3. This chain joins TRBV2 and TRBJ1-2, with unresolved D. The germline CDR1 and CDR2 sequences are SNHLY and FYNNEI. V was shortened by 6 bases and J by 5 bases, with 7 bases between the two germline ends. The CDR3 is 11 amino acids. This CDR3 is CASSVEYGYTF. The CDR3 coding sequence is TGTGCCAGCAGCGTCGAGTATGGCTACACCTTC.

This chain uses TRBV6-5 with TRBJ1-2, with 8 positions matching TRBD1. The germline gives CDR1 MNHEY, CDR2 SVGAGI. The V and J ends lost 10 bases and 8 bases, in that order; junction bases with no gene match: 18. The CDR3 has 15 amino acids. The CDR3 bases are TGTGCCATCCGCGGACAGGGCGGTCGTGGATCCGGCTACACCTTC. Its protein product is CAIRGQGGRGSGYTF.

This clone was seen more than once but under ten times. The genes are TRBV11-1 and TRBJ2-3, with 7 bases aligning to TRBD1. V lost 5 bases to trimming and J lost 6 bases; unmatched junction nucleotides: 8. The CDR3 spans 14 residues. Per the germline V gene, CDR1 is SGHAT and CDR2 is FQDESV (reference sequence). The CDR3 sequence is CASSLRQGMDTQYF. In DNA form, the CDR3 reads TGTGCCAGCAGCCTCCGACAGGGTATGGATACGCAGTATTTT.

This clone was seen a handful of times. V usage is TRBV19 and J usage is TRBJ2-2; tentative D call: TRBD1 (6 bases). Trimming stripped 3 bases from V and 4 bases from J, with 12 bases between. Germline assignment: CDR1 LNHDA and CDR2 SQIVND (reference sequence). CDR3 length: 15 residues. DNA for the CDR3: TGTGCCAGTAGTATGGTACAGGGCAGCACCGGGGAGCTGTTTTTT. Protein: CASSMVQGSTGELFF.

The sample holds a few counts of this clone. The rearrangement joins TRBV6-1 to TRBJ1-4; weak D call: TRBD1 (5 bases). The V gene lost 6 bases and the J gene lost 7 bases, with 15 bases spanning the gap. Per the germline V gene, CDR1 is MNHNS and CDR2 is SASEGT. The CDR3 runs to 14 residues. The CDR3 DNA reads TGTGCCAGCAGACGGGGGACGGAGGCTGAAAAACTGTTTTTT. Encoded protein: CASRRGTEAEKLFF.

V and J are TRBV5-5 and TRBJ2-7; TRBD1 matches at 8 bases. V gave up 6 bases and J gave up 1 base; unmatched junction bases: 18. From germline, CDR1 is SGHKS and CDR2 YYEKEE (reference sequence). The CDR3 runs 18 residues. The CDR3 region is CASTPHDRGPTSSYEQYF. The CDR3 coding sequence is TGTGCCAGCACCCCTCACGACAGGGGTCCTACCTCATCCTACGAGCAGTACTTC.

The V and J genes are TRBV7-8 and TRBJ2-2; 8 bases map to TRBD2. The CDR3 is 14 amino acids. V was clipped by 6 bases and J by 4 bases; unmatched bases: 4. In germline, CDR1 is SGHVS, CDR2 FQNEAQ. CDR3 bases: TGTGCCAGCAGAAGCGGGGGCGCCACCGGGGAGCTGTTTTTT. Translating it yields CASRSGGATGELFF.

The chain combines TRBV7-3 with TRBJ1-1, with D possibly matching TRBD1 (6 bases). CDR1 SGHTA and CDR2 FQGTGA come from the germline V gene. V was clipped by 2 bases and J by 3 bases, with 10 bases between them. The CDR3 is 14 residues long. In nucleotides, the CDR3 is TGTGCCAGCAGCTTAGTGGGGGCGCACACTGAAGCTTTCTTT. Translated: CASSLVGAHTEAFF.

The rearrangement joins TRBV2 to TRBJ2-7; D is possibly TRBD2 (7 bases). V lost 7 bases and J lost 4, with 17 bases in between. The CDR3 contains 14 residues. Looked up from germline, CDR1 is SNHLY and CDR2 is FYNNEI. Written as DNA, the CDR3 is TGTGCCAGCACCGAGGGGGGGCAGAAGTACGAGCAGTACTTC. The encoded protein is CASTEGGQKYEQYF.

This chain links TRBV2 with TRBJ2-7, with 9 positions matching TRBD1. V shed 6 bases, J shed 5 bases, and the junction held 8 bases outside the gene matches. Germline CDR1 reads SNHLY; CDR2 reads FYNNEI. The CDR3 has 14 residues. CDR3 protein: CASRTTGGRNEQYF. The DNA for the CDR3 is TGTGCCAGCAGGACGACAGGGGGGAGGAACGAGCAGTACTTC.

V usage is TRBV7-2 and J usage is TRBJ2-1, with TRBD2 matching over 9 bases. V shed 2 bases, J shed 1 base, and the junction held 6 bases outside the gene matches. The CDR3 has 17 amino acids. Germline assignment: CDR1 SGHTA and CDR2 FQGNSA. In DNA form, the CDR3 reads TGTGCCAGCAGCTTACGTCCTAGCGGGGTGTCCTACAATGAGCAGTTCTTC. This encodes CASSLRPSGVSYNEQFF.

This clone was picked up one time. The chain couples TRBV1 to TRBJ2-2; TRBD2, the table's D call, lacks a check against the DNA. TRBV1 is a pseudogene locus. The CDR3 consists of 16 residues. The CDR3 spells CTSSPTSQRRTGELFF. The CDR3 DNA is TGCACCAGCAGCCCTACTAGCCAGAGGCGCACCGGGGAGCTGTTTTTT.

This clone occurred a few times. This chain connects TRBV25-1 to TRBJ1-1, with D hard to call. The CDR3 has 11 residues. Between the trimmed V and J ends, which lost 7 bases and 7 bases, there was a span of 10 bases. Germline V gene data show CDR1 as MGHDK and CDR2 as SYGVNS. CDR3: CASTPTLEAFF. The DNA of the CDR3 is TGTGCCAGCACTCCTACGCTTGAAGCTTTCTTT. The full variable domain, with the rest looked up from reference TRBV25-1 and TRBJ1-1, is EADIYQTPRYLVIGTGKKITLECSQTMGHDKMYWYQQDPGMELHLIHYSYGVNSTEKGDLSSESTVSRIRTEHFPLTLESARPSHTSQYLCASTPTLEAFFGQGTRLTVV.

This chain connects TRBV10-3 to TRBJ2-1; the match to TRBD2 covers 8 bases. Trimming cost V 10 bases and J 8 bases; bases outside gene matches: 10. The CDR3 extends over 13 amino acids. In germline, CDR1 is ENHRY, CDR2 SYGVKD. The CDR3 sequence is CANSGGNLHEQFF. CDR3 DNA: TGTGCCAACTCGGGAGGGAACCTCCATGAGCAGTTCTTC.

The chain is built from TRBV21-1 and TRBJ2-7; the D call of TRBD2 is as the table states it, not checked on the DNA. TRBV21-1 is a listed pseudogene. The CDR3 has 15 residues. The CDR3 spells CASSKGRTSSHEQYF. The CDR3 DNA reads as TGTGCCAGCAGCAAAGGTAGGACTAGCTCCCACGAGCAGTACTTC.

This clone appeared a few times. The chain recombines TRBV12-5 with TRBJ2-1; D is possibly TRBD1 (5 bases). Trimming removed 2 bases from V and 5 bases from J, with 16 bases in between. Germline assignment: CDR1 LGHNT and CDR2 FRNRAP. The CDR3 has 16 residues. In nucleotides, the CDR3 is TGTGCTAGTGGTTTGCCAAGCCATCAAGGGGACAATGAGCAGTTCTTC. Residues: CASGLPSHQGDNEQFF.

The chain employs TRBV5-4 and TRBJ2-1; 12 nucleotides line up with TRBD2. Germline CDR1 is SGHNT and CDR2 is YYREEE (reference sequence). The CDR3 consists of 17 residues. With 0 bases clipped from V and 12 bases from J, the junction kept 13 bases outside the gene matches. Here the CDR3 reads CASSLGTSGALSGRQFF. The CDR3 bases are TGTGCCAGCAGCTTGGGGACTAGCGGGGCGCTCTCGGGACGGCAGTTCTTC.

In this sample, this clone turned up a few times. The gene calls are TRBV5-4 and TRBJ1-6; tentatively, D is TRBD1 (6 bases). V gave up 3 bases and J gave up 7 bases, with 17 bases separating them. CDR3 size: 16 residues. Germline lookup yields CDR1 SGHNT and CDR2 YYREEE (reference sequence). CDR3 loop: CASSSAPGVVNSPLHF. The CDR3 DNA follows: TGTGCCAGCAGCTCAGCCCCAGGGGTAGTCAATTCACCCCTCCACTTT.

J is TRBJ1-1 and V is TRBV6-6; 8 positions match TRBD1. Trimming took 6 bases from V and 4 from J; bases not matched to a gene: 10. CDR1 is MNHNY, CDR2 SVGAGI, per germline (reference sequence). This CDR3 region has 15 residues. Written as DNA, the CDR3 is TGTGCCAGCAGCTACGTTCAGGGGGCCGGCACTGAAGCTTTCTTT. It specifies CASSYVQGAGTEAFF.

The rearrangement links TRBV15 to TRBJ2-2, with TRBD2 matching 9 bases. CDR1 is LNHNV, CDR2 YYDKDF, per germline (reference sequence). V dropped 2 bases and J dropped 4; count of bases not matched to a gene: 8. The CDR3 length is 17 residues. CDR3 residues: CATSRRKAGGPTGELFF. The CDR3 DNA follows: TGTGCCACCAGCAGAAGAAAAGCGGGAGGACCCACCGGGGAGCTGTTTTTT.